In this sample, the clone carrying this TCR beta chain turned up a few times. TCRdb used MiXCR to reprocess the RT-PCR reads, holding one entry per CDR3 protein. The sample records 550,000 to 750,000 distinct CDR3 sequences, 11% to 15% being singletons. The specimen sequenced was memory CD4+ T cells from blood. This receptor was obtained from a female donor in good health, serving as a healthy control.

The CDR3 reads CASITGGSTDTQYF. For the CDR3, the DNA is TGTGCCAGCATTACCGGAGGTAGCACAGATACGCAGTATTTT. V and J are TRBV28 and TRBJ2-3; D may be TRBD2 (5 bases). CDR1 is MDHEN and CDR2 is SYDVKM in the germline V gene. The V end lost 7 bases, the J end lost 0 bases, and 11 bases lay between the germline ends. This CDR3 spans 14 amino acids. The whole variable domain, filled in from reference TRBV28 and TRBJ2-3, reads DVKVTQSSRYLVKRTGEKVFLECVQDMDHENMFWYRQDPGLGLRLIYFSYDVKMKEKGDIPEGYSVSREKKERFSLILESASTNQTSMYLCASITGGSTDTQYFGPGTRLTVL.